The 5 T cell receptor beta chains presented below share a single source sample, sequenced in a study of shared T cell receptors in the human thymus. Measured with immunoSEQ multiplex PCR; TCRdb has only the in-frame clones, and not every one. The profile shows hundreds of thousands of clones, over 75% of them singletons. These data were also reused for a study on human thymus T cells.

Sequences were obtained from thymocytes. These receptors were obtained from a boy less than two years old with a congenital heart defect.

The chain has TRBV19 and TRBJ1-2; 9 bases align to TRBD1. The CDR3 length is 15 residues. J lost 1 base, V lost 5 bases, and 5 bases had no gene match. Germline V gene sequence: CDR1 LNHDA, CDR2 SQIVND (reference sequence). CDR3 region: CASSEQGAGNYGYTF. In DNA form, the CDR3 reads TGTGCCAGTAGTGAACAGGGGGCGGGTAACTATGGCTACACCTTC.

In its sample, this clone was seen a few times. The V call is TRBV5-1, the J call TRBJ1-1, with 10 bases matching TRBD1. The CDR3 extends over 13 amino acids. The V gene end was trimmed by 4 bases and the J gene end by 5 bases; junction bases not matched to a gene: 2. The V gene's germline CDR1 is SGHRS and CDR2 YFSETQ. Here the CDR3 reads CASSGDRGTEAFF. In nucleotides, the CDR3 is TGCGCCAGCAGCGGGGACAGGGGAACTGAAGCTTTCTTT.

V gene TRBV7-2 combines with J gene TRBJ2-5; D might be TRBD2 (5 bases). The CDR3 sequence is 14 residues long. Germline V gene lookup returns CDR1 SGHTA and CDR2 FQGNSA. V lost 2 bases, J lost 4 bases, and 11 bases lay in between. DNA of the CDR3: TGTGCCAGCAGCTTAAGGGAGATTCGAGAGACCCAGTACTTC. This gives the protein CASSLREIRETQYF.

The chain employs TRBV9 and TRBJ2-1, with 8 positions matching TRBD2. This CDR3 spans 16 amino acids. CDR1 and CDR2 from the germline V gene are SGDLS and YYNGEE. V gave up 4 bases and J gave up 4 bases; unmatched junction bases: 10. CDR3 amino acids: CASSPTGLVRYNEQFF. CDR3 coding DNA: TGTGCCAGCAGCCCCACGGGACTAGTACGTTACAATGAGCAGTTCTTC.

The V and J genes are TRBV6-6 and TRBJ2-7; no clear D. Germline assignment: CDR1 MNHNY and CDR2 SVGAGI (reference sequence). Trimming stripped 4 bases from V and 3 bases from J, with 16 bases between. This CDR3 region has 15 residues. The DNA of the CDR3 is TGTGCCAGCAGTTCCCAAAGGAGTGACTTCTACGAGCAGTACTTC. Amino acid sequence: CASSSQRSDFYEQYF.